A selection of T cell receptor beta chains follows, all from one sample in a study of control samples from healthy donors and cancer patients. The method was immunoSEQ multiplex PCR; TCRdb's version includes in-frame clones alone and lacks a portion of them. The table includes 150,000 to 200,000 clones, about nine tenths detected once. Sequenced sample: blood. The receptors derive from a woman aged 40 to 55 in good health. CDR3s include the opening cysteine and the closing phenylalanine or tryptophan. The D gene is left open where the match is weak. Expanded clones get a size class; other rows say once, few or many, or leave the size out.

>-|TRBJ1-4|-|TRBV12-3/TRBV12-4
CASSLREKLFF
TGTGCCAGCAGTTTGAGAGAAAAACTGTTTTTT
>-|TRBJ1-5|-|TRBV19
CASTRDPHYSNQPQHF
TGTGCCAGTACGCGGGACCCCCATTATAGCAATCAGCCCCAGCATTTT
>-|TRBJ1-5|-|TRBV3-1/TRBV3-2
CASSQDDGRGVYSNQPQHF
TGTGCCAGCAGCCAAGATGATGGAAGGGGGGTGTATAGCAATCAGCCCCAGCATTTT
>TRBD1|TRBJ1-4|-|TRBV4-2
CASSQTQGATNEKLFF
TGTGCCAGCAGCCAGACGCAGGGGGCAACTAATGAAAAACTGTTTTTT
>TRBD2|TRBJ2-7|-|TRBV4-2
CASSPSGGGAYEQYF
TGTGCCAGCAGCCCATCGGGCGGGGGGGCTTACGAGCAGTACTTC
>-|TRBJ1-5|-|TRBV5-8
CASSLTPGQGNQPQHF
TGTGCCAGCAGCCTAACACCGGGGCAGGGGAATCAGCCCCAGCATTTT
>TRBD1|TRBJ2-4|-|TRBV6-5
CASSEGQGSPRGYF
TGTGCCAGCAGCGAGGGACAGGGAAGCCCACGAGGGTACTTC
>-|TRBJ1-4|-|TRBV7-9
CASSLLEKLFF
TGTGCCAGCAGCCTGCTAGAAAAACTGTTTTTT
>-|TRBJ1-4|-|TRBV13
CASSLGPDEKLFF
TGTGCCAGCAGCCTCGGACCGGATGAAAAACTGTTTTTT
>-|TRBJ2-6|-|TRBV19
CASSIDLEGGGGANVLTF
TGTGCCAGTAGTATCGATCTTGAGGGGGGCGGCGGGGCCAACGTCCTGACTTTC
>-|TRBJ1-6|-|TRBV5-5
CASSRGLGGIDLDNSPLHF
TGTGCCAGCAGCCGCGGGCTGGGGGGGATTGACTTGGATAATTCACCCCTCCACTTT
>-|TRBJ1-1|-|TRBV5-1
CASSFSGTTSTEAFF
TGCGCCAGCAGCTTTTCCGGGACGACGAGCACTGAAGCTTTCTTT
>-|TRBJ2-3|few|TRBV9
CASSVGGADTQYF
TGTGCCAGCAGCGTAGGGGGGGCAGATACGCAGTATTTT
>-|TRBJ2-2|-|TRBV5-6
CASSLFGQGELFF
TGTGCCAGCAGCTTGTTCGGCCAGGGAGAGCTGTTTTTT
>TRBD2|TRBJ2-3|-|TRBV3-1/TRBV3-2
CASSQGYSGGGRTDTQYF
TGTGCCAGCAGCCAAGGGTATAGCGGGGGGGGTCGCACAGATACGCAGTATTTT
>-|TRBJ1-5|-|TRBV27
CASSPSFNQPQHF
TGTGCCAGCAGTCCCAGTTTCAATCAGCCCCAGCATTTT
>-|TRBJ1-1|-|TRBV19
CASSLQGRDTEAFF
TGTGCCAGTAGCCTACAGGGCAGGGACACTGAAGCTTTCTTT
>-|TRBJ1-1|-|TRBV19
CASSMRRAEAFF
TGTGCCAGTAGTATGCGACGGGCCGAAGCTTTCTTT
>-|TRBJ2-3|-|TRBV7-6
CASSFRRGFTDTQYF
TGTGCCAGCAGCTTTCGCCGGGGATTCACAGATACGCAGTATTTT
>TRBD1|TRBJ1-1|-|TRBV6-6
CASSPRGAGTVIVMNTEAFF
TGTGCCAGCAGCCCCAGGGGGGCCGGGACAGTGATTGTGATGAACACTGAAGCTTTCTTT
>TRBD2|TRBJ2-4|-|TRBV5-4
CASSLERFGRGGPAKNIQYF
TGTGCCAGCAGCTTGGAGCGCTTCGGGCGGGGGGGCCCTGCGAAAAACATTCAGTACTTC
>-|TRBJ2-3|once|TRBV18
CASSPARTDTQYF
TGTGCCAGCTCACCGGCTCGCACAGATACGCAGTATTTT
>-|TRBJ2-5|-|TRBV7-9
CASSLGSGGGERETQYF
TGTGCCAGCAGCTTAGGGTCTGGAGGGGGCGAACGCGAGACCCAGTACTTC
>TRBD2|TRBJ2-2|once|TRBV3-1/TRBV3-2
CASSPNLGLAGNTGELFF
TGTGCCAGCAGCCCCAACCTCGGACTAGCGGGGAACACCGGGGAGCTGTTTTTT
>-|TRBJ1-3|once|TRBV5-1
CASSSGEGNTIYF
TGCGCCAGCAGCTCCGGGGAAGGAAACACCATATATTTT
>-|TRBJ2-7|few|TRBV7-8
CASSLGTVNYEQYF
TGTGCCAGCAGCTTAGGGACAGTCAACTACGAGCAGTACTTC
>TRBD1|TRBJ1-2|-|TRBV2
CASTVSPTPGQMNGYTF
TGTGCCAGCACCGTATCCCCGACTCCGGGACAGATGAATGGCTACACCTTC
>TRBD2|TRBJ2-1|once|TRBV7-7
CASSLAGGDEQFF
TGTGCCAGCAGCTTAGCGGGAGGGGATGAGCAGTTCTTC
>-|TRBJ1-5|-|TRBV12-3/TRBV12-4
CASRVGPGQPQHF
TGTGCCAGCAGGGTCGGACCCGGGCAGCCCCAGCATTTT
>-|TRBJ2-1|-|TRBV5-1
CASSLAGPGNEQFF
TGCGCCAGCAGCTTGGCCGGGCCCGGCAATGAGCAGTTCTTC
>-|TRBJ2-7|-|TRBV10-3
CAISEAGFYEQYF
TGTGCCATCAGTGAGGCGGGGTTCTACGAGCAGTACTTC
>-|TRBJ1-2|-|TRBV19
CASTSSSGRVGYTF
TGTGCCAGTACCTCTTCTAGCGGACGGGTTGGCTACACCTTC
>TRBD2|TRBJ2-3|-|TRBV3-1/TRBV3-2
CASSQDRSGGSDTQYF
TGTGCCAGCAGCCAAGATCGGAGCGGGGGTTCAGATACGCAGTATTTT